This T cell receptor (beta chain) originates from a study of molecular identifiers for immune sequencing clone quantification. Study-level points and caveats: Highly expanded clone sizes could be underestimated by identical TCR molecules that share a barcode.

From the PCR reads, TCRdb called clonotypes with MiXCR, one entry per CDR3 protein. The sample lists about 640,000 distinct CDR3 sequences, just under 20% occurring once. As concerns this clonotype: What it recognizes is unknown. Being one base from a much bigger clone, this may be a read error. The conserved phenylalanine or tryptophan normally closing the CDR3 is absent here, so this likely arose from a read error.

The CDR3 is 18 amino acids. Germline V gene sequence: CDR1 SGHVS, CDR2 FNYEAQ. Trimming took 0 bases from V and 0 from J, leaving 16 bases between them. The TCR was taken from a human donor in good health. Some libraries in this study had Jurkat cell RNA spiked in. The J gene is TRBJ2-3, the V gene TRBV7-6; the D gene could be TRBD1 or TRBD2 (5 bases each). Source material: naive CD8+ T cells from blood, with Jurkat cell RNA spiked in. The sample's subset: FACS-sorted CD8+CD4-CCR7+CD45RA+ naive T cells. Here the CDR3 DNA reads TGTGCCAGCAGCTTAGCGGTAATTAGGGACCTTAGCACAGATACGCAGTATCTT. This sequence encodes CASSLAVIRDLSTDTQYL.